Shown below are 8 T cell receptor beta chains from a single sample sequenced in a study of blood T cell repertoires in COVID-19. Assay: immunoSEQ multiplex PCR; the TCRdb copy retains only in-frame clones and omits some. The sample includes about 220,000 clones, roughly 84% of them seen just once. Input material: PBMCs or T cells enriched from blood (not recorded which). These receptor sequences come from a woman in her thirties or forties who had recovered from COVID-19.

The chain has TRBV7-2 and TRBJ1-5, with D perhaps matching TRBD1 (5 bases). V shed 3 bases and J shed 4 bases, with 13 bases lying between them. CDR3 length equals 15 residues. The germline CDR1 and CDR2 sequences are SGHTA and FQGNSA. The CDR3 DNA reads TGTGCCAGCAGCTTGGGTTCGGGGGTAAATCAGCCCCAGCATTTT. Translating gives CASSLGSGVNQPQHF.

This clone was picked up one time. The chain is built from TRBV24-1 and TRBJ1-2; tentative D call: TRBD1 (5 bases). Per germline, CDR1 KGHDR and CDR2 SFDVKD. The V end lost 1 base, the J end lost 8 bases, and 10 bases lay between the germline ends. This CDR3 has 13 amino acids. This chain's CDR3 is CATSDFSGAGYTF. CDR3 DNA: TGTGCCACCAGTGATTTTTCTGGGGCGGGCTACACCTTC.

The chain has TRBV6-8 and TRBJ1-1; no firm D call. This CDR3 has 10 residues. V was pared by 6 bases and J by 8 bases, with 7 bases between. Germline lookup yields CDR1 MNHGY and CDR2 SAAAGT. CDR3 sequence: CASSPGEAFF. For the CDR3, the DNA is TGTGCCAGCAGCCCCGGGGAAGCTTTCTTT.

V and J are TRBV19 and TRBJ2-7, with a tentative D call TRBD1 (6 bases). The germline V gene encodes CDR1 LNHDA and CDR2 SQIVND (reference sequence). The CDR3 has 14 amino acids. Trimming took off 6 bases at V and 0 bases at J, with 12 bases between the two ends. CDR3 bases: TGTGCCAGTAGCCCGACAGGATCCTCCTACGAGCAGTACTTC. Amino acid sequence: CASSPTGSSYEQYF.

J is TRBJ2-3 and V is TRBV7-2; 7 bases are shared with TRBD1. The germline V gene encodes CDR1 SGHTA and CDR2 FQGNSA. This CDR3 spans 15 amino acids. V was pared by 5 bases and J by 2 bases, with 7 bases of the junction left unmatched. DNA for the CDR3: TGTGCCAGCAGCCCGGGACAGAGAACCACAGATACGCAGTATTTT. This codes for CASSPGQRTTDTQYF. The full variable domain, with the rest looked up from reference TRBV7-2 and TRBJ2-3, is GAGVSQSPSNKVTEKGKDVELRCDPISGHTALYWYRQSLGQGLEFLIYFQGNSAPDKSGLPSDRFSAERTGGSVSTLTIQRTQQEDSAVYLCASSPGQRTTDTQYFGPGTRLTVL.

This clone was detected only once. The gene calls are TRBV14 and TRBJ2-1; the D is unclear. V lost 5 bases and J 2 bases, leaving 10 bases between the germline ends. There are 14 residues in the CDR3. Germline values: CDR1 SGHDN, CDR2 FVKESK. CDR3 loop: CASSGLGTYNEQFF. CDR3 DNA: TGTGCCAGCAGCGGTCTTGGCACCTACAATGAGCAGTTCTTC. The complete variable domain, with remaining parts taken from reference TRBV14 and TRBJ2-1, reads EAGVTQFPSHSVIEKGQTVTLRCDPISGHDNLYWYRRVMGKEIKFLLHFVKESKQDESGMPNNRFLAERTGGTYSTLKVQPAELEDSGVYFCASSGLGTYNEQFFGPGTRLTVL.

The chain's CDR3 is CASSIFKNTEAFF. CDR3 coding DNA: TGTGCCAGTAGTATATTCAAGAACACTGAAGCTTTCTTT. The J gene is TRBJ1-1, the V gene TRBV19, with D unclear. This CDR3 comprises 13 residues. Germline-derived CDR1 and CDR2 are LNHDA and SQIVND (reference sequence). V was clipped by 2 bases and J by 1 base, with 5 bases between them.

This chain links TRBV28 with TRBJ2-3; D perhaps matches TRBD2 (6 bases). V dropped 5 bases and J dropped 4 bases, with 16 bases sitting between them. The CDR3 extends over 15 amino acids. CDR1 is MDHEN, CDR2 SYDVKM, per germline. The CDR3 loop reads CASSPRGIGADTQYF. DNA of the CDR3: TGTGCCAGCAGTCCGCGGGGAATTGGGGCAGATACGCAGTATTTT.